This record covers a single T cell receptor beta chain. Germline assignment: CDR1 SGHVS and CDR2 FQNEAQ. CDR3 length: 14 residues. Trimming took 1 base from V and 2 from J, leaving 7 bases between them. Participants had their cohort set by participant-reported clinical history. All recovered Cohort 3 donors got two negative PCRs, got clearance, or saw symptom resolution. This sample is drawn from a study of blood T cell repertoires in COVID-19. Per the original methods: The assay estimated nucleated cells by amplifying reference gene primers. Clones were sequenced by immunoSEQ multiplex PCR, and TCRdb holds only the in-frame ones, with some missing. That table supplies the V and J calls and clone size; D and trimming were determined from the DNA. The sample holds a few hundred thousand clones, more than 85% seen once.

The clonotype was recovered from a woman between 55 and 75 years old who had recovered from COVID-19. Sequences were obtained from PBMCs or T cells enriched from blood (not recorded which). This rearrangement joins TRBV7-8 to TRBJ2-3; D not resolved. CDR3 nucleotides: TGTGCCAGCAGCTTAGACACATTCACAGATACGCAGTATTTT. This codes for CASSLDTFTDTQYF.